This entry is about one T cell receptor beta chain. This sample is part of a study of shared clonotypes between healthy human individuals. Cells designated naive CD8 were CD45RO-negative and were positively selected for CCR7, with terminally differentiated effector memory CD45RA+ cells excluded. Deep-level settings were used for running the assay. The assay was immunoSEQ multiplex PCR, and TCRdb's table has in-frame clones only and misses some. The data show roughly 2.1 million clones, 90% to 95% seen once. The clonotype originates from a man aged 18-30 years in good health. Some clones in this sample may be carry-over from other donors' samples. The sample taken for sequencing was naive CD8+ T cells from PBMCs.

The CDR3 sequence: CASSGQGWDTQYF. CDR3 in DNA: TGCGCCAGCAGTGGACAAGGTTGGGATACGCAGTATTTT. This chain joins TRBV10-1 and TRBJ2-3, with D unresolved. V was trimmed by 4 bases and J by 6 bases, leaving 11 bases between them. Germline lookup yields CDR1 WNHNN and CDR2 SYGVQD (reference sequence). This CDR3 contains 13 residues.